Listed below are T cell receptor beta chains from one sample, sequenced in a study of vaccination effects on CD4 cells after COVID-19. Which antigens these TCRs recognize remains unknown. Generated by immunoSEQ multiplex PCR, the TCRdb table keeps only in-frame clones and is missing some. The data hold roughly 67,000 clones, with roughly 79% observed a single time. The specimen was CD4+ T cells from PBMCs cultured with SARS-CoV-2 spike peptides, collected before COVID-19 vaccination. The receptors stem from a human donor who received a COVID-19 vaccine. CDR3s include the opening cysteine and the closing phenylalanine or tryptophan. Fields, in order: J gene, V gene, CDR3 protein.

J: TRBJ2-1
V: TRBV18
CDR3: CASSPLNGHDEQFF

J: TRBJ2-1
V: TRBV2
CDR3: CASRITGTYNEQFF

J: TRBJ2-1
V: TRBV5-8
CDR3: CASSAVVTYNEQFF

J: TRBJ2-5
V: TRBV7-9
CDR3: CASSLTGVETQYF

J: TRBJ2-6
V: TRBV5-5
CDR3: CASSLAPGANSGANVLTF

J: TRBJ2-1
V: TRBV29-1
CDR3: CSVEGFWGDNEQFF

J: TRBJ2-2
V: TRBV5-1
CDR3: CASSGRTVTGELFF

J: TRBJ1-4
V: TRBV15
CDR3: CATSRRGQGGVEKLFF

J: TRBJ2-3
V: TRBV9
CDR3: CASSADRGTDTQYF

J: TRBJ2-1
V: TRBV7-3
CDR3: CASSVSSGGYNEQFF

J: TRBJ1-2
V: TRBV1
CDR3: CTSSVHRIYGYTF

J: TRBJ1-4
V: TRBV7-2
CDR3: CASSFTIDGKIGEKLFF

J: TRBJ2-2
V: TRBV2
CDR3: CASSVGGTNTGELFF

J: TRBJ1-1
V: TRBV5-1
CDR3: CASSQTGGGTEAFF

J: TRBJ2-1
V: TRBV7-3
CDR3: CASSLAGNNEQFF

J: TRBJ2-3
V: TRBV5-1
CDR3: CASRGLAGGTDTQYF

J: TRBJ1-5
V: TRBV19
CDR3: CASSIGDSLNQPQHF

J: TRBJ2-3
V: TRBV6-5
CDR3: CASELRQGTDTQYF

J: TRBJ2-3
V: TRBV4-3
CDR3: CASSQVSDGHTDTQYF

J: TRBJ1-3
V: TRBV7-2
CDR3: CASSQQVSGNTIYF

J: TRBJ2-1
V: TRBV3-1/TRBV3-2
CDR3: CASSQGQSYEQFF

J: TRBJ1-5
V: TRBV6-5
CDR3: CASRRSETQPQHF

J: TRBJ2-5
V: TRBV5-5
CDR3: CASSQGLANQETQYF

J: TRBJ1-5
V: TRBV27
CDR3: CASSSGQGARGHQPQHF

J: TRBJ1-6
V: TRBV6-5
CDR3: CASRHDGSYNSPLHF

J: TRBJ1-6
V: TRBV18
CDR3: CASSPWQGGSGGSPLHF

J: TRBJ2-5
V: TRBV5-1
CDR3: CASSRGVRETQYF

J: TRBJ1-2
V: TRBV28
CDR3: CASTLGGSGYGYTF

J: TRBJ2-1
V: TRBV18
CDR3: CASSPRTDSYNEQFF

J: TRBJ2-5
V: TRBV30
CDR3: CAWSYLQETQYF

J: TRBJ1-4
V: TRBV9
CDR3: CASSVGGTENEKLFF

J: TRBJ1-6
V: TRBV7-3
CDR3: CASSLTSGSNSPLHF

J: TRBJ2-3
V: TRBV27
CDR3: CASSWTSGGTDTQYF

J: TRBJ2-3
V: TRBV14
CDR3: CASSTTNQLAGRTDTQYF

J: TRBJ1-1
V: TRBV18
CDR3: CASSPTQTVAVNTEAFF

J: TRBJ1-2
V: TRBV18
CDR3: CASSPVEGWGGYTF